One and the same sample provided the 10 T cell receptor beta chains below, sequenced in a study of blood T cells in healthy people across ages. Sample-barcoded 5' priming and a J-beta primer mix drove a second PCR of roughly 7 to 11 cycles. TCRdb used MiXCR to reprocess the 5' RACE reads, holding one entry per CDR3 protein. The table includes more than 900,000 distinct CDR3 sequences, about 25% detected once. The sample was also reused in another study, on T cells of mothers and their children.

Sequencing was done on a sample of blood. These receptors were taken from a girl aged 2-9 years in good health.

The rearrangement uses TRBV20-1 and TRBJ2-3; D could derive from TRBD1 or TRBD2 (6 bases each). Germline assignment: CDR1 DFQATT and CDR2 SNEGSKA (reference sequence). V lost 0 bases, J lost 4 bases, and 11 bases lay in between. The CDR3 contains 14 residues. The CDR3 DNA is TGCAGTGCTAGAGATAGGAGGGGGTCAGATACGCAGTATTTT. Translation: CSARDRRGSDTQYF.

V and J are TRBV27 and TRBJ1-5, with 9 bases aligning to TRBD1. The junction had 9 bases not matched to a gene; V was cut back by 4 bases and J by 2 bases. Germline CDR1 MNHEY, CDR2 SMNVEV (reference sequence). This CDR3 is built from 17 residues. The CDR3 reads CASSSAYRGPGNQPQHF. The CDR3 nucleotides read TGTGCCAGCAGTTCGGCTTACAGGGGGCCGGGCAATCAGCCCCAGCATTTT.

This clonotype has at least ten counts. The J gene is TRBJ2-5, the V gene TRBV10-3; D possibly corresponds to TRBD2 (6 bases). The CDR3 runs 13 residues. Germline V gene data show CDR1 as ENHRY and CDR2 as SYGVKD. The V gene lost 8 bases and the J gene lost 3 bases, with 13 bases spanning the gap. The CDR3 DNA is TGTGCCATCTCCGGGGGTGAGGAAGAGACCCAGTACTTC. It codes for CAISGGEEETQYF.

As regards this clonotype: One junction end does not reproduce the germline sequence, and a read error may be involved. The chain combines TRBV7-9 with TRBJ2-1; no clear D. The assigned J gene may be wrong: the sequence end matches TRBJ2-7 better. Germline assignment: CDR1 SEHNR and CDR2 FQNEAQ (reference sequence). The CDR3 is made up of 15 amino acids. CDR3: CAGSSEYHALGEQYF. Here the CDR3 DNA reads TGTGCCGGCAGCTCCGAGTACCACGCTTTGGGGGAGCAGTACTTC.

This clonotype has a handful of counts. The chain uses TRBV4-1 and TRBJ2-7, with a weak D call TRBD1 (5 bases). The J call is uncertain, as TRBJ2-1 better fits the DNA end. The germline V gene encodes CDR1 MGHRA and CDR2 YSYEKL. The length of the CDR3 is 15 residues. The CDR3 is CASSQGQGGRYEQFF. In nucleotides, the CDR3 is TGCGCCAGCAGCCAAGGTCAGGGTGGCCGATACGAGCAGTTCTTC.

The V call is TRBV6-5, the J call TRBJ1-2, with 8 bases aligning to TRBD1. The CDR3 runs to 14 residues. Looked up from germline, CDR1 is MNHEY and CDR2 is SVGAGI. Trimming removed 2 bases from V and 8 bases from J; junction bases left unmatched: 7. The CDR3 DNA sequence: TGTGCCAGCAGTTACCCCGGACAGGGCGGGGGCTACACCTTC. Translating it yields CASSYPGQGGGYTF.

The chain links TRBV18 to TRBJ1-4; D unclear. Germline V gene sequence: CDR1 KGHSH, CDR2 LQKENI. The CDR3 extends over 14 amino acids. The germline V and J ends were trimmed by 2 bases and 5 bases, with 9 bases remaining between them. CDR3 in amino acids: CASSPGRINEKLFF. The CDR3 nucleotides read TGTGCCAGCTCACCAGGGCGAATCAATGAAAAACTGTTTTTT.

This clonotype was seen only a few times. This chain joins TRBV7-9 and TRBJ2-7; 11 bases map to TRBD2. The J call may be faulty, since TRBJ2-1 better matches the DNA end. Germline-derived CDR1 and CDR2 are SEHNR and FQNEAQ (reference sequence). The CDR3 runs 15 residues. CDR3 protein: CASTVAGGLSNEQFF. The CDR3 nucleotides are TGTGCCAGCACCGTAGCGGGAGGGTTGTCAAATGAGCAGTTCTTC.

The chain carries TRBV4-3 and TRBJ2-3; 9 nucleotides match TRBD1. Germline loops: CDR1 LGHNA, CDR2 YSLEER. Losses at the gene ends were 3 bases for V and 2 bases for J; bases not matched to a gene: 3. The CDR3 runs 15 residues. The CDR3 loop reads CASSQGTGNTDTQYF. In DNA, the CDR3 is TGCGCCAGCAGCCAGGGGACAGGGAACACAGATACGCAGTATTTT.

The J gene is TRBJ1-6, the V gene TRBV4-1; D not resolved. With 1 base removed from V and 6 bases from J, the gap between germline ends came to 7 bases. The CDR3 spans 14 residues. From germline, CDR1 is MGHRA and CDR2 YSYEKL. The CDR3 DNA sequence: TGCGCCAGCAGCCAAGTGATGACTAATTCACCCCTCCACTTT. Protein product: CASSQVMTNSPLHF.